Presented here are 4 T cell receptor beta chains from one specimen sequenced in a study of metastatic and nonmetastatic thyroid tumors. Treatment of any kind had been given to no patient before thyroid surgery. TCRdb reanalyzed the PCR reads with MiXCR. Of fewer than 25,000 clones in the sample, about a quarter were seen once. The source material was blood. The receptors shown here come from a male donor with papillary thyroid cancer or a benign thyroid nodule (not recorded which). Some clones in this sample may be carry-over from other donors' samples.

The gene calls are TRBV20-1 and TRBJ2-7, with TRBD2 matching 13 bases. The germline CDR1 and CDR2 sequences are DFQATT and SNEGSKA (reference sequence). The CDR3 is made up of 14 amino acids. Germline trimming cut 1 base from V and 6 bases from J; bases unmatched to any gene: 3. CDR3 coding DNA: TGCAGTGCTAGAGCAGGACTAGCGGGAGTCGAGCAGTACTTC. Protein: CSARAGLAGVEQYF.

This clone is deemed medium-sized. In DNA, the CDR3 is TGTGCCAGCTCACATGGGACTAGCGGGAGTTACAATGAGCAGTTCTTC. Encoded protein: CASSHGTSGSYNEQFF. The chain combines TRBV18 with TRBJ2-1, with 14 bases that match TRBD2. There are 16 residues in the CDR3. Unmatched junction bases numbered 3, after V lost 4 bases and J lost 4 bases. CDR1 and CDR2 (germline): KGHSH, LQKENI.

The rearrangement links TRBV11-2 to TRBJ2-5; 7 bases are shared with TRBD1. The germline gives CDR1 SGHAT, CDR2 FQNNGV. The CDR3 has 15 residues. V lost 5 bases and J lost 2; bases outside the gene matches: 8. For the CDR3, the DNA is TGTGCCAGCAGCAAAAGACAGGGTTTTCAAGAGACCCAGTACTTC. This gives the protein CASSKRQGFQETQYF.

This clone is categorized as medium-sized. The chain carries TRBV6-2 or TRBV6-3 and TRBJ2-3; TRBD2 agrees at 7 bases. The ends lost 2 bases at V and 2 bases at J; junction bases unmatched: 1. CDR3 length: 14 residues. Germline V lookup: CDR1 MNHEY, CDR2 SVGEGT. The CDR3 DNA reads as TGTGCCAGCAGTTACGGACTAGACACAGATACGCAGTATTTT. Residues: CASSYGLDTDTQYF.